Listed below are T cell receptor beta chains from one sample, sequenced in a study of T cell changes during pregnancy in multiple sclerosis. Assay: immunoSEQ multiplex PCR; the TCRdb copy retains only in-frame clones and omits some. The sample includes some 70,000 clones, 80% to 90% of them seen just once. Sequenced material: peripheral blood, taken before pregnancy. The receptors were sampled from a female donor with multiple sclerosis, enrolled in a pregnancy study. Both conserved end residues are part of each CDR3.

v_gene	j_gene	len	CDR3aa
TRBV19	TRBJ1-5	14	CASSGSQGIQPQHF
TRBV5-1	TRBJ2-2	15	CASSLVGTAGGELFF
TRBV7-9	TRBJ2-7	14	CASGGDRDSYEQYF
TRBV30	TRBJ1-1	15	CAWSEYREANTEAFF
TRBV4-3	TRBJ1-2	13	CASSQDRGQSYTF
TRBV5-6	TRBJ1-3	15	CASSWGQPSGNTIYF
TRBV4-2	TRBJ1-1	15	CASSQAPVQNTEAFF
TRBV30	TRBJ1-5	15	CAWRAGNNHNQPQHF
TRBV19	TRBJ2-5	15	CASSLDRTIQETQYF
TRBV9	TRBJ1-2	15	CASSAIRAGGYGYTF
TRBV28	TRBJ2-5	14	CASRQQGKGETQYF
TRBV30	TRBJ2-3	16	CAWSGRLADFTDTQYF
TRBV21-1	TRBJ2-1	16	CASSKEGGGPYNEQFF
TRBV6-5	TRBJ2-7	12	CASSGGTYEQYF
TRBV11-2	TRBJ1-1	16	CASSFPPGDAGTEAFF
TRBV25-1	TRBJ1-2	17	CASSESGGVGESYGYTF
TRBV4-2	TRBJ1-2	18	CASSSGREGQEANYGYTF
TRBV19	TRBJ1-2	16	CASSAGPGQGHYGYTF
TRBV9	TRBJ1-1	14	CASSVENRNTEAFF
TRBV5-6	TRBJ2-2	15	CASSFVSQGAGELFF
TRBV7-9	TRBJ1-5	14	CASSPDRGNQPQHF
TRBV6-5	TRBJ1-4	15	CASSYSTGDEEKLFF
TRBV5-1	TRBJ2-7	15	CASSSSPTRSYEQYF
TRBV5-1	TRBJ1-1	14	CASSVTGLGTEAFF
TRBV2	TRBJ2-6	20	CASSAGTGGAGSSGANVLTF
TRBV7-8	TRBJ1-5	17	CASSLELGGFSNQPQHF
TRBV29-1	TRBJ2-4	15	CSVSKGQAAKNIQYF
TRBV11-2	TRBJ2-5	15	CASSRLDRPGETQYF
TRBV4-2	TRBJ1-2	14	CASSQGQGTSGYTF
TRBV18	TRBJ1-1	15	CASSQGTGGNTEAFF
TRBV6-4	TRBJ2-3	13	CASSERETDTQYF
TRBV6-5	TRBJ2-2	13	CASIPQGTGELFF
TRBV19	TRBJ2-2	15	CASSIKGAGPGELFF
TRBV7-9	TRBJ2-7	14	CASSPGSATYEQYF
TRBV13	TRBJ2-3	16	CASSLPGSGSPDTQYF
TRBV19	TRBJ2-2	14	CASGNRGGTGELFF
TRBV14	TRBJ1-5	17	CATLGREARFSYQPQHF
TRBV19	TRBJ1-1	16	CASSTAQGVRGTEAFF
TRBV21-1	TRBJ1-5	14	CASSRRDLNQPQHF
TRBV27	TRBJ2-7	18	CASSLFRDRGVSSYEQYF
TRBV5-1	TRBJ2-7	18	CASSWGMVDRGSWYEQYF
TRBV9	TRBJ2-7	13	CASSVNRGDEQYF
TRBV18	TRBJ2-1	13	CASSPDSLREQFF
TRBV27	TRBJ2-3	14	CASSLMLAGDTQYF
TRBV7-9	TRBJ1-5	13	CASSLSVNQPQHF
TRBV29-1	TRBJ1-2	12	CSVVGQGGGYTF
TRBV6-5	TRBJ1-2	15	CASSYSRGRAYGYTF
TRBV4-2	TRBJ2-7	20	CASSQGGPRLAGTISYEQYF
TRBV25-1	TRBJ2-7	14	CASGAQGDTYEQYF
TRBV2	TRBJ1-2	14	CASSDPRFNYGYTF
TRBV19	TRBJ2-2	15	CASRDLDHDTGELFF
TRBV11-2	TRBJ1-1	17	CASSPSLVGASNTEAFF
TRBV11-3	TRBJ1-2	14	CASSFQGWDYGYTF
TRBV5-1	TRBJ1-1	14	CASSPRTGMDEAFF
TRBV5-1	TRBJ2-5	14	CASSDRDLGRTQYF
TRBV6-5	TRBJ2-1	13	CASSYSFPREQFF
TRBV19	TRBJ2-1	17	CASSPRKTSGRGNEQFF
TRBV27	TRBJ2-1	17	CASSSPGLRLYYNEQFF
TRBV7-9	TRBJ2-3	15	CASSLDRSSTDTQYF
TRBV7-9	TRBJ1-5	14	CASSLEGGQQPQHF